Below are 30 T cell receptor beta chains sequenced from a single sample in a study of blood T cell repertoires in COVID-19. Clones were read by immunoSEQ multiplex PCR, and TCRdb kept only the in-frame ones, dropping some. The sample lists tens of thousands of clones, around 84% occurring once. Sequenced input: peripheral blood. The receptor set was obtained from a man over 45 with acute or convalescent COVID-19.

The rearrangement links TRBV18 to TRBJ2-1, with 13 bases that match TRBD2. The germline V gene has CDR1 KGHSH and CDR2 LQKENI. J was trimmed by 4 bases and V by 1 base; bases with no gene match: 4. This CDR3 is built from 17 residues. The CDR3 DNA reads TGTGCCAGCTCACCACGGACTAGCGGGGGCCTATACAATGAGCAGTTCTTC. This codes for CASSPRTSGGLYNEQFF.

The V gene is TRBV6-2 or TRBV6-3, the J gene TRBJ1-6, with 9 positions matching TRBD1. With V trimmed by 5 bases and J by 2 bases, 4 bases remained unmatched. From germline, CDR1 is MNHEY and CDR2 SVGEGT. The CDR3 runs to 16 residues. In DNA, the CDR3 is TGTGCCAGCAGTCACAGGGGGCCCGCCTATAATTCACCCCTCCACTTT. It specifies CASSHRGPAYNSPLHF.

CDR3 amino acids: CASSSMTEDEQYF. In nucleotides, the CDR3 is TGTGCCAGCAGTTCCATGACAGAGGATGAGCAGTACTTC. The chain joins TRBV28 to TRBJ2-7; D perhaps matches TRBD1 (5 bases). The V gene's germline CDR1 is MDHEN and CDR2 SYDVKM. This CDR3 has 13 residues. V shed 4 bases and J shed 7 bases, with 14 bases lying between them. The complete variable domain, with remaining parts taken from reference TRBV28 and TRBJ2-7, reads DVKVTQSSRYLVKRTGEKVFLECVQDMDHENMFWYRQDPGLGLRLIYFSYDVKMKEKGDIPEGYSVSREKKERFSLILESASTNQTSMYLCASSSMTEDEQYFGPGTRLTVT.

The chain recombines TRBV2 with TRBJ1-5; perhaps TRBD1 as D (5 bases). The CDR3 has 16 residues. CDR1 is SNHLY, CDR2 FYNNEI, per germline. V lost 4 bases and J 0 bases, leaving 13 bases between the germline ends. The DNA of the CDR3 is TGTGCCAGCAGTGGCCTGGTAGGGGATAGCAATCAGCCCCAGCATTTT. It yields the protein CASSGLVGDSNQPQHF.

The V gene is TRBV9, the J gene TRBJ1-1, with a tentative D call TRBD1 (6 bases). There are 18 residues in the CDR3. Germline CDR1 and CDR2: SGDLS and YYNGEE. Trimming shortened V by 4 bases and J by 3 bases, and 25 bases separated the two germline ends. The CDR3 reads CASSPPEEDSPRDTEAFF. The CDR3 bases are TGTGCCAGCAGCCCCCCCGAGGAGGACAGCCCTAGGGACACTGAAGCTTTCTTT.

The chain joins TRBV6-1 to TRBJ2-5; D tentatively fits TRBD1 or TRBD2 (6 bases each). The CDR3 spans 16 residues. Trimming pared 5 bases from V and 0 bases from J, leaving 16 bases between. Germline lookup yields CDR1 MNHNS and CDR2 SASEGT. The CDR3 reads CASSKGGPLYQETQYF. CDR3 coding DNA: TGTGCCAGCAGTAAAGGGGGGCCATTGTACCAAGAGACCCAGTACTTC.

This rearrangement joins TRBV7-6 to TRBJ2-6; 7 bases map to TRBD2. V trimming: 6 bases; J trimming: 0 bases; junction bases outside the gene matches: 8. In germline, CDR1 is SGHVS, CDR2 FNYEAQ. The CDR3 loop spans 17 amino acids. The CDR3 region has the DNA TGTGCCAGCAGTTTAACGACGGGGGGCTCTGGGGCCAACGTCCTGACTTTC. Translation: CASSLTTGGSGANVLTF.

The gene calls are TRBV7-9 and TRBJ1-2; 8 nucleotides match TRBD1. CDR3 length equals 14 residues. The germline CDR1 and CDR2 sequences are SEHNR and FQNEAQ (reference sequence). The J segment lost 3 bases and the V segment lost 5 bases, leaving 5 bases of the junction unmatched. The CDR3 here is CASSRGQGDYGYTF. The CDR3 bases are TGTGCCAGCAGCCGCGGACAGGGCGACTATGGCTACACCTTC.

The chain is built from TRBV18 and TRBJ1-2, with 7 nucleotides matching TRBD1. Germline V gene data show CDR1 as KGHSH and CDR2 as LQKENI. This CDR3 comprises 16 residues. V lost 6 bases, J lost 5 bases, and 15 bases stayed unmatched. This CDR3 is CASSGYRGPGLYGYTF. CDR3 sequence (DNA): TGTGCCAGCTCGGGATACAGGGGACCGGGGCTGTATGGCTACACCTTC.

This chain links TRBV7-3 with TRBJ2-1; 8 bases line up with TRBD2. The CDR3 is 12 residues long. J gave up 9 bases and V 7 bases, and 5 bases lay outside the gene matches. CDR1 and CDR2 (germline): SGHTA, FQGTGA. CDR3 protein: CASKGGGSEQFF. The CDR3 nucleotides read TGTGCCAGCAAGGGCGGGGGGAGTGAGCAGTTCTTC.

The CDR3: CASRTGGELNQPQHF. The CDR3 DNA reads TGTGCCAGCAGGACAGGGGGCGAACTCAATCAGCCCCAGCATTTT. The chain uses TRBV6-5 and TRBJ1-5; 10 positions match TRBD1. CDR3 length equals 15 residues. The germline gives CDR1 MNHEY, CDR2 SVGAGI. The junction had 5 bases not matched to a gene; V was cut back by 6 bases and J by 3 bases.

This clone turned up a few times. The chain is built from TRBV7-9 and TRBJ2-7; TRBD2 might be the D (7 bases). Trimming cost V 6 bases and J 2 bases, with 20 bases left between them. The CDR3 is made up of 16 amino acids. Germline loops: CDR1 SEHNR, CDR2 FQNEAQ (reference sequence). CDR3 sequence (DNA): TGTGCCAGCAGGGGAGGGGACGGGACAAATACCTACGAGCAGTACTTC. This sequence encodes CASRGGDGTNTYEQYF.

The V and J genes are TRBV6-5 and TRBJ2-7; D may be TRBD2 (7 bases). CDR1 is MNHEY and CDR2 is SVGAGI in the germline V gene. The CDR3 has 15 amino acids. V was pared by 0 bases and J by 4 bases, with 13 bases between. In DNA, the CDR3 is TGTGCCAGCAGTTACTCCATGGGAGGGGGTTACGAGCAGTACTTC. Protein product: CASSYSMGGGYEQYF.

J is TRBJ2-5 and V is TRBV9, with 10 bases identical to TRBD2. After removal of 7 bases from V and 4 bases from J, the junction contained 13 bases not matched to a gene. The germline V gene has CDR1 SGDLS and CDR2 YYNGEE. The CDR3 length is 16 residues. In DNA, the CDR3 is TGTGCCAGCGGACGTGGGAGCGGGGGGGCCAGAGAGACCCAGTACTTC. This gives the protein CASGRGSGGARETQYF.

The chain recombines TRBV11-2 with TRBJ2-3, with 7 bases aligning to TRBD2. Germline V gene sequence: CDR1 SGHAT, CDR2 FQNNGV. The V gene end was trimmed by 1 base and the J gene end by 0 bases; junction bases not matched to a gene: 7. This CDR3 is 17 amino acids long. CDR3: CASSLAGGLSSTDTQYF. In nucleotides, the CDR3 is TGTGCCAGCAGCTTAGCGGGGGGACTTTCTAGCACAGATACGCAGTATTTT.

This chain uses TRBV27 with TRBJ1-4, with 8 bases lining up with TRBD1. The junction had 5 bases not matched to a gene; V was cut back by 8 bases and J by 3 bases. The CDR3 runs 14 residues. Germline V gene sequence: CDR1 MNHEY, CDR2 SMNVEV (reference sequence). The CDR3 DNA is TGTGCCAGCGCCAAACAGGGGGCTAATGAAAAACTGTTTTTT. Translated, it gives CASAKQGANEKLFF.

V is TRBV11-1 and J is TRBJ1-2, with D perhaps TRBD1 (5 bases). This CDR3 is built from 14 residues. Trimming pared 5 bases from V and 4 bases from J, leaving 14 bases between. Germline V gene data show CDR1 as SGHAT and CDR2 as FQDESV (reference sequence). CDR3: CASSPPGLFYGYTF. CDR3 nucleotides: TGTGCCAGCAGCCCCCCGGGACTGTTCTATGGCTACACCTTC. Supplemented by reference TRBV11-1 and TRBJ1-2, the full variable domain reads EAEVAQSPRYKITEKSQAVAFWCDPISGHATLYWYRQILGQGPELLVQFQDESVVDDSQLPKDRFSAERLKGVDSTLKIQPAELGDSAMYLCASSPPGLFYGYTFGSGTRLTVV.

V usage is TRBV5-1 and J usage is TRBJ2-7; 11 positions match TRBD2. This CDR3 region has 14 residues. Unmatched junction bases numbered 0, after V lost 3 bases and J lost 1 base. Germline V gives CDR1 SGHRS, CDR2 YFSETQ. This chain's CDR3 is CASSSSGRSYEQYF. The CDR3 DNA sequence: TGCGCCAGCAGCTCTAGCGGGAGGTCCTACGAGCAGTACTTC.

The chain couples TRBV5-5 to TRBJ1-2; the match to TRBD1 covers 7 bases. Germline values: CDR1 SGHKS, CDR2 YYEKEE (reference sequence). The CDR3 has 14 amino acids. Trimming cost V 4 bases and J 2 bases; bases outside gene matches: 5. The CDR3 here is CASSQGQSNYGYTF. CDR3 bases: TGTGCCAGCAGCCAGGGACAGTCGAACTATGGCTACACCTTC.

V and J are TRBV4-1 and TRBJ2-1; 8 bases line up with TRBD2. CDR1 MGHRA and CDR2 YSYEKL come from the germline V gene. Trimming cost V 4 bases and J 4 bases; bases outside gene matches: 9. The CDR3 has 16 residues. CDR3 amino acids: CASSLSGLAKYNEQFF. The CDR3 nucleotides are TGCGCCAGCAGCCTAAGCGGACTAGCCAAATACAATGAGCAGTTCTTC.

The J gene is TRBJ2-1, the V gene TRBV27; a possible D gene is TRBD1 (6 bases). Germline assignment: CDR1 MNHEY and CDR2 SMNVEV (reference sequence). V gave up 0 bases and J gave up 3 bases, with 9 bases separating them. The CDR3 runs to 15 residues. CDR3 sequence reads: CASSLSGTNYNEQFF. CDR3 nucleotide sequence: TGTGCCAGCAGTTTATCGGGGACAAACTACAATGAGCAGTTCTTC.

V is TRBV15 and J is TRBJ2-2; no definite D call. V lost 3 bases to trimming and J lost 1 base, with 9 bases between them. This CDR3 is built from 15 residues. Germline CDR1 LNHNV, CDR2 YYDKDF (reference sequence). The CDR3 loop reads CATSSLYRNTGELFF. CDR3 DNA: TGTGCCACCAGCAGTCTATATAGGAACACCGGGGAGCTGTTTTTT.

The chain joins TRBV5-1 to TRBJ1-1, with 8 bases fitting TRBD1. V lost 4 bases, J lost 5 bases, and 16 bases stayed unmatched. This CDR3 region has 17 residues. The germline CDR1 and CDR2 sequences are SGHRS and YFSETQ. For the CDR3, the DNA is TGCGCCAGCAGCCTCGAACCAAAGCTGACAGGGGTTACTGAAGCTTTCTTT. Its protein is CASSLEPKLTGVTEAFF.

The V and J genes are TRBV7-9 and TRBJ1-1; maybe TRBD1 (5 bases). The CDR3 contains 13 residues. The germline gives CDR1 SEHNR, CDR2 FQNEAQ (reference sequence). Trimming left V 8 bases short and J 4 bases short, with 14 bases between. CDR3 protein: CASQLGGGTEAFF. In DNA, the CDR3 is TGTGCCAGCCAGTTGGGGGGGGGCACTGAAGCTTTCTTT. The whole variable domain, remainder taken from reference TRBV7-9 and TRBJ1-1, is DTGVSQNPRHKITKRGQNVTFRCDPISEHNRLYWYRQTLGQGPEFLTYFQNEAQLEKSRLLSDRFSAERPKGSFSTLEIQRTEQGDSAMYLCASQLGGGTEAFFGQGTRLTVV.

The rearrangement uses TRBV10-3 and TRBJ1-4; 10 nucleotides align to TRBD1. This CDR3 is 17 amino acids long. Germline loops: CDR1 ENHRY, CDR2 SYGVKD. V dropped 3 bases and J dropped 3; count of bases not matched to a gene: 7. The CDR3 sequence is CAISDLGQGIPNEKLFF. DNA for the CDR3: TGTGCCATCAGTGACTTGGGACAGGGGATACCTAATGAAAAACTGTTTTTT.

The chain couples TRBV2 to TRBJ1-4, with D possibly matching TRBD1 (6 bases). Trimming pared 6 bases from V and 7 bases from J, leaving 15 bases between. The CDR3 loop spans 14 amino acids. The V gene's germline CDR1 is SNHLY and CDR2 FYNNEI. CDR3 bases: TGTGCCAGCAGGAGGGACACAGGTCCTGAAAAACTGTTTTTT. It specifies CASRRDTGPEKLFF.

V usage is TRBV28 and J usage is TRBJ1-4, with TRBD1 identical over 7 bases. The V and J ends lost 5 bases and 9 bases, in that order; junction bases with no gene match: 3. This CDR3 has 12 amino acids. Germline assignment: CDR1 MDHEN and CDR2 SYDVKM. Here the CDR3 reads CASSRDSKKLFF. In DNA, the CDR3 is TGTGCCAGCAGTCGGGACAGTAAAAAACTGTTTTTT. The full variable domain, its missing parts supplied by reference TRBV28 and TRBJ1-4, is DVKVTQSSRYLVKRTGEKVFLECVQDMDHENMFWYRQDPGLGLRLIYFSYDVKMKEKGDIPEGYSVSREKKERFSLILESASTNQTSMYLCASSRDSKKLFFGSGTQLSVL.

The CDR3 DNA sequence: TGTGCCAGCAGCGCGGGGGCCCCAGATACGCAGTATTTT. This codes for CASSAGAPDTQYF. The chain employs TRBV7-7 and TRBJ2-3; D possibly corresponds to TRBD2 (7 bases). Germline V CDR1 and CDR2: SSHAT, FNYEAQ (reference sequence). The CDR3 consists of 13 residues. Trimming left V 5 bases short and J 4 bases short, with 10 bases between.

This chain connects TRBV27 to TRBJ1-5; 7 nucleotides align to TRBD1. Looked up from germline, CDR1 is MNHEY and CDR2 is SMNVEV (reference sequence). V shed 2 bases and J 7 bases; nucleotides not matched to a gene: 5. This CDR3 region has 14 residues. The CDR3 nucleotides read TGTGCCAGCAGTTTAAGGGGGCCGGGGCAGCCCCAGCATTTT. Translating it yields CASSLRGPGQPQHF.

The V and J genes are TRBV19 and TRBJ2-3; possible D gene TRBD2, 5 bases. V was clipped by 5 bases and J by 2 bases, with 14 bases between them. The CDR3 has 15 amino acids. Looked up from germline, CDR1 is LNHDA and CDR2 is SQIVND (reference sequence). CDR3 in DNA: TGTGCCAGTAGTCCATCTAGCTCAGACACAGATACGCAGTATTTT. Residues: CASSPSSSDTDTQYF.